Below, one TCR beta chain is given with its context. In the study's own analysis: Nucleated cell counts were estimated from reference gene primer amplification. Libraries were prepared by immunoSEQ multiplex PCR; TCRdb keeps only in-frame clonotypes and omits some of them. The V and J calls and clone size are taken from that table; D and trimming were inferred from the DNA. Found here are around 500,000 clones, roughly 88% of them singletons; the top ten hold approximately 3.4%. The CDR3 contains 13 residues. The V gene's germline CDR1 is KGHDR and CDR2 SFDVKD. Trimming removed 7 bases at V and 7 bases at J, with 15 bases between. The data belong to a study of blood T cell repertoires in COVID-19. Study-wide background: Whether acute or convalescent, the COVID-19 samples came from the United States, Italy and Spain. Nucleic acid was either cDNA or gDNA, and it came from T cells, B-cell-depleted T cells, or PBMCs.

Sequencing was carried out using peripheral blood. V and J are TRBV24-1 and TRBJ2-5; weak D call: TRBD2 (5 bases). The sequence was collected from a human donor in a cohort sampled during active COVID-19. The chain's CDR3 is CATSVEGRGTQYF. The CDR3 region has the DNA TGTGCCACCAGCGTAGAGGGCCGGGGGACCCAGTACTTC.